Here is one T cell receptor (beta chain) with its context. Its antigen is still unknown. Other DNA sequences in the sample encode the same CDR3. Clones were read by immunoSEQ multiplex PCR, and TCRdb kept only the in-frame ones, dropping some. The table has under 45,000 clones, roughly four fifths seen once. The germline V and J ends were trimmed by 1 base and 0 bases, with 7 bases remaining between them. The CDR3 is 15 amino acids. CDR1 is SNHLY and CDR2 is FYNNEI in the germline V gene. These data originate in a study of T cells in localized non-small cell lung cancer. Findings and caveats of the study: Greater T cell density in blood accompanied longer overall survival. Adjacent lung was found to contain a median roughly 60 of the top 100 tumor clones. Uninvolved adjacent lung showed the highest T cell clonality, exceeding tumor.

This specimen was PBMCs, taken before any cancer treatment. This chain links TRBV2 with TRBJ1-5; D possibly corresponds to TRBD1 (5 bases). The origin of this receptor is a man aged 40 to 69 with stage II lung adenocarcinoma. This CDR3 is CASSEDRNSNQPQHF. In nucleotides, the CDR3 is TGTGCCAGCAGTGAAGACAGGAATAGCAATCAGCCCCAGCATTTT.